These 32 T cell receptor beta chains originate from one sample sequenced in a study of T cell responses to AZD1222 COVID-19 vaccine. Produced via immunoSEQ multiplex PCR; TCRdb's table is partial and in-frame only. The sample lists roughly 70,000 clones, 75% to 85% seen once, with around 20% in the top ten. The source material was peripheral blood, sampled on day 0 of MenACWY control vaccination. The source of these receptors is an adult in good health.

The genes are TRBV11-2 and TRBJ2-7, with D perhaps TRBD2 (5 bases). CDR3 size: 12 residues. The germline CDR1 and CDR2 sequences are SGHAT and FQNNGV. V lost 5 bases, J lost 4 bases, and 9 bases lay in between. CDR3 amino acids: CASSVSGYEQYF. In DNA form, the CDR3 reads TGTGCCAGCAGCGTCTCGGGGTACGAGCAGTACTTC.

There are a few counts of this clone. The chain couples TRBV19 to TRBJ2-3; D gene uncertain. V lost 6 bases and J 0 bases, leaving 10 bases between the germline ends. The germline gives CDR1 LNHDA, CDR2 SQIVND (reference sequence). The CDR3 spans 14 residues. CDR3 amino acids: CASRADSSTDTQYF. The CDR3 DNA reads as TGTGCCAGTAGAGCAGATTCTAGCACAGATACGCAGTATTTT.

The chain is built from TRBV18 and TRBJ1-1; weak D call: TRBD1 (6 bases). V was cut by 3 bases and J by 0 bases, with 14 bases left in between. The CDR3 is made up of 16 amino acids. CDR1 and CDR2 from the germline V gene are KGHSH and LQKENI. For the CDR3, the DNA is TGTGCCAGCTCACCTAGACAGGAGGTGGTGAACACTGAAGCTTTCTTT. Its protein product is CASSPRQEVVNTEAFF.

The V gene is TRBV5-1, the J gene TRBJ2-1; 11 nucleotides line up with TRBD2. The CDR3 is 16 residues long. Trimming cost V 4 bases and J 7 bases; bases outside gene matches: 10. The germline V gene has CDR1 SGHRS and CDR2 YFSETQ. The CDR3 coding sequence is TGCGCCAGCAGCCAGGTGGTGCTAGCGGGGGGAAATGAGCAGTTCTTC. Encoded protein: CASSQVVLAGGNEQFF.

This chain connects TRBV10-3 to TRBJ2-5; TRBD1 aligns across 9 bases. With 2 bases clipped from V and 5 bases from J, the junction kept 3 bases outside the gene matches. The CDR3 consists of 14 residues. The V gene's germline CDR1 is ENHRY and CDR2 SYGVKD. The CDR3 region is CAISEPGQGETQYF. The CDR3 DNA sequence: TGTGCCATCAGTGAGCCGGGACAGGGCGAGACCCAGTACTTC.

This chain connects TRBV30 to TRBJ2-7, with D hard to call. The V end was cut by 0 bases, the J end by 4 bases, with 4 bases between. The CDR3 extends over 11 amino acids. Germline CDR1 is GTSNPN and CDR2 is SVGIG (reference sequence). CDR3 sequence (DNA): TGTGCCTGGAGTGTGAAGTACGAGCAGTACTTC. Encoded protein: CAWSVKYEQYF.

As regards this clone: Other DNA sequences of this sample code for an identical CDR3. This chain connects TRBV6-5 to TRBJ1-1; D possibly corresponds to TRBD1 (6 bases). V was cut by 5 bases and J by 4 bases, with 8 bases left in between. The germline V gene encodes CDR1 MNHEY and CDR2 SVGAGI. The CDR3 extends over 12 amino acids. In nucleotides, the CDR3 is TGTGCCAGCAGTAGGGGGGGCACTGAAGCTTTCTTT. This translates into CASSRGGTEAFF.

This clone was seen once. The chain is built from TRBV3-1 (or the pseudogene TRBV3-2) and TRBJ2-1; a possible D gene is TRBD2 (5 bases). The CDR3 is made up of 11 amino acids. Germline CDR1 LGHDT, CDR2 YNNKEL (reference sequence). V gave up 1 base and J gave up 12 bases, with 7 bases separating them. The CDR3 loop is CASSQGTAQFF. The CDR3, as DNA: TGTGCCAGCAGCCAAGGGACTGCGCAGTTCTTC.

This clone was observed a few times. This chain joins TRBV10-3 and TRBJ1-1; D is uncertain. The CDR3 length is 15 residues. CDR1 is ENHRY and CDR2 is SYGVKD in the germline V gene. The V end lost 3 bases, the J end lost 6 bases, and 17 bases lay between the germline ends. This CDR3 is CAISEKQRARSEAFF. For the CDR3, the DNA is TGTGCCATCAGTGAAAAACAAAGGGCCAGATCTGAAGCTTTCTTT.

The V and J genes are TRBV10-3 and TRBJ2-7; TRBD2 might be the D (5 bases). V lost 11 bases and J 0 bases, leaving 8 bases between the germline ends. Germline V gene sequence: CDR1 ENHRY, CDR2 SYGVKD. The CDR3 totals 11 residues. DNA of the CDR3: TGTGCCTCCGGAGGCTCCTACGAGCAGTACTTC. Its protein is CASGGSYEQYF.

This clone was seen a few times. V usage is TRBV19 and J usage is TRBJ1-1; weak D call: TRBD1 (5 bases). V gave up 3 bases and J gave up 5 bases, with 16 bases separating them. CDR1 and CDR2 from the germline V gene are LNHDA and SQIVND (reference sequence). The length of the CDR3 is 15 residues. The CDR3, as DNA: TGTGCCAGTAGTATTCGGGGCAGCGTGAGGACTGAAGCTTTCTTT. As protein: CASSIRGSVRTEAFF.

The chain is built from TRBV28 and TRBJ2-1, with D perhaps TRBD2 (6 bases). This CDR3 is built from 15 residues. V gave up 8 bases and J gave up 0 bases, with 14 bases separating them. Germline CDR1 is MDHEN and CDR2 is SYDVKM. CDR3 sequence: CASLPLGGSYNEQFF. Written as DNA, the CDR3 is TGTGCCAGCCTACCATTGGGGGGCTCCTACAATGAGCAGTTCTTC.

The chain links TRBV6-5 to TRBJ1-1; tentative D call: TRBD1 (5 bases). The CDR3 loop spans 13 amino acids. From germline, CDR1 is MNHEY and CDR2 SVGAGI. V gave up 6 bases and J gave up 4 bases, with 12 bases separating them. The CDR3 sequence: CASRRGVGTEAFF. DNA of the CDR3: TGTGCCAGCAGGCGGGGGGTGGGCACTGAAGCTTTCTTT.

This chain connects TRBV28 to TRBJ2-3, with 11 nucleotides matching TRBD2. Per the germline V gene, CDR1 is MDHEN and CDR2 is SYDVKM. The V segment lost 5 bases and the J segment 6 bases; nucleotides outside the gene matches: 10. The CDR3 spans 16 residues. This CDR3 reads CASSDPLAGGGDTQYF. In DNA, the CDR3 is TGTGCCAGCAGTGACCCCCTAGCGGGAGGTGGGGATACGCAGTATTTT.

This clone showed up just a few times. V is TRBV5-6 and J is TRBJ1-1; maybe TRBD1 (6 bases). The V gene's germline CDR1 is SGHDT and CDR2 YYEEEE. The V end was cut by 4 bases, the J end by 2 bases, with 18 bases between. The CDR3 covers 16 residues. This chain's CDR3 is CASSPTTGAGNTEAFF. CDR3 DNA: TGTGCCAGCAGCCCCACGACGGGGGCGGGAAACACTGAAGCTTTCTTT.

This rearrangement joins TRBV18 to TRBJ1-1, with D possibly being TRBD1 (6 bases). This CDR3 comprises 13 residues. The V end was cut by 8 bases, the J end by 2 bases, with 12 bases between. In germline, CDR1 is KGHSH, CDR2 LQKENI. CDR3 loop: CASQRTDNTEAFF. The CDR3 coding sequence is TGTGCCAGCCAGCGGACAGACAACACTGAAGCTTTCTTT.

This sequence joins TRBV27 and TRBJ1-1; TRBD1 might be the D (5 bases). The ends were cut back, 8 bases at V and 6 bases at J, with 34 bases in the middle. CDR3 size: 19 residues. Per the germline V gene, CDR1 is MNHEY and CDR2 is SMNVEV (reference sequence). The CDR3 sequence is CASQKFGRTLGRIGPEAFF. The CDR3 coding sequence is TGTGCCAGCCAAAAATTCGGCAGGACACTGGGACGGATCGGTCCTGAAGCTTTCTTT.

This rearrangement joins TRBV11-2 to TRBJ2-3; 7 positions agree with TRBD2. The trim removed 6 bases at V and 4 bases at J, leaving 16 bases unmatched. This CDR3 spans 17 amino acids. Germline loops: CDR1 SGHAT, CDR2 FQNNGV. CDR3 DNA: TGTGCCAGCAGTTCTCCCCGACTAGCCACCTTTTCAGATACGCAGTATTTT. This gives the protein CASSSPRLATFSDTQYF.

This chain joins TRBV19 and TRBJ1-4; D call uncertain. Germline V lookup: CDR1 LNHDA, CDR2 SQIVND (reference sequence). The CDR3 runs 15 residues. Trimming stripped 7 bases from V and 3 bases from J, with 15 bases between. CDR3 sequence (DNA): TGTGCCAGTACCCTAGGACGAGCCCCTAATGAAAAACTGTTTTTT. Translation gives CASTLGRAPNEKLFF.

This chain links TRBV4-2 with TRBJ2-2; D unclear. Trimming removed 3 bases from V and 7 bases from J, with 12 bases in between. CDR3 length: 14 amino acids. In germline, CDR1 is LGHNA, CDR2 YNFKEQ. In DNA, the CDR3 is TGTGCCAGCAGCCAGGGTGGGAATAACGGGGAGCTGTTTTTT. Translating it yields CASSQGGNNGELFF.

The CDR3 here is CASSQTSGGTGELFF. The CDR3 DNA reads TGTGCCAGCAGCCAGACTAGCGGGGGCACCGGGGAGCTGTTTTTT. This chain uses TRBV7-3 with TRBJ2-2, with TRBD2 matching 12 bases. CDR3 length equals 15 residues. Germline loops: CDR1 SGHTA, CDR2 FQGTGA. V lost 5 bases, J lost 4 bases, and 2 bases stayed unmatched.

The chain carries TRBV19 and TRBJ1-6; D not resolved. The germline V and J ends were trimmed by 9 bases and 5 bases, with 11 bases remaining between them. The CDR3 has 13 residues. Per germline, CDR1 LNHDA and CDR2 SQIVND (reference sequence). Here the CDR3 DNA reads TGTGCCAGCGCCCTACGGGATAATTCACCCCTCCACTTT. It specifies CASALRDNSPLHF.

The V gene is TRBV29-1, the J gene TRBJ1-3, with D unclear. V was cut by 0 bases and J by 0 bases, with 3 bases left in between. The CDR3 consists of 13 residues. Germline CDR1 is SQVTM and CDR2 is ANQGSEA. The CDR3 nucleotides are TGCAGCGTTGAAGAATCCTCTGGAAACACCATATATTTT. Encoded protein: CSVEESSGNTIYF. Full variable domain (rest looked up from reference TRBV29-1 and TRBJ1-3): SAVISQKPSRDICQRGTSLTIQCQVDSQVTMMFWYRQQPGQSLTLIATANQGSEATYESGFVIDKFPISRPNLTFSTLTVSNMSPEDSSIYLCSVEESSGNTIYFGEGSWLTVV.

The chain joins TRBV4-1 to TRBJ2-2; TRBD1 agrees at 7 bases. The V segment lost 8 bases and the J segment 5 bases; nucleotides outside the gene matches: 11. Germline values: CDR1 MGHRA, CDR2 YSYEKL. This CDR3 is built from 15 residues. CDR3 nucleotides: TGCGCCAGCTCCGACAGGGAAAGGTGGACCGGGGAGCTGTTTTTT. Translation gives CASSDRERWTGELFF.

The rearrangement joins TRBV5-1 to TRBJ2-3, with TRBD2 as a possible D gene (5 bases). The CDR3 totals 13 residues. V was pared by 6 bases and J by 0 bases, with 8 bases between. The germline V gene encodes CDR1 SGHRS and CDR2 YFSETQ. DNA for the CDR3: TGCGCCAGCAACGAGGGAAGCACAGATACGCAGTATTTT. It specifies CASNEGSTDTQYF.

The V call is TRBV2, the J call TRBJ1-1; tentatively, D is TRBD1 (6 bases). Germline assignment: CDR1 SNHLY and CDR2 FYNNEI. The ends were cut back, 4 bases at V and 0 bases at J, with 12 bases in the middle. The CDR3 is 15 amino acids. This chain's CDR3 is CASSVDRTMNTEAFF. CDR3 coding DNA: TGTGCCAGCAGTGTGGACAGAACCATGAACACTGAAGCTTTCTTT. Together with reference TRBV2 and TRBJ1-1, the CDR3 gives the full variable domain: EPEVTQTPSHQVTQMGQEVILRCVPISNHLYFYWYRQILGQKVEFLVSFYNNEISEKSEIFDDQFSVERPDGSNFTLKIRSTKLEDSAMYFCASSVDRTMNTEAFFGQGTRLTVV.

The genes are TRBV5-1 and TRBJ1-1; TRBD1 matches 8 bases. Germline assignment: CDR1 SGHRS and CDR2 YFSETQ. The CDR3 has 14 residues. The J segment lost 2 bases and the V segment lost 4 bases, leaving 4 bases of the junction unmatched. The CDR3 reads CASSAAGGNTEAFF. The DNA of the CDR3 is TGCGCCAGCAGCGCCGCAGGGGGCAACACTGAAGCTTTCTTT.

CDR3 loop: CASSLDRELSTDTQYF. CDR3 sequence (DNA): TGCGCCAGCAGCTTGGACCGGGAGCTTAGCACAGATACGCAGTATTTT. The chain employs TRBV5-1 and TRBJ2-3; D is possibly TRBD2 (6 bases). The CDR3 consists of 16 residues. V shed 0 bases and J shed 0 bases, with 11 bases lying between them. Germline V CDR1 and CDR2: SGHRS, YFSETQ.

The CDR3 spells CASSFFEGGQPQHF. The CDR3 region has the DNA TGTGCCAGCAGCTTCTTTGAGGGCGGTCAGCCCCAGCATTTT. The J gene is TRBJ1-5, the V gene TRBV7-8; no clear D gene. The V and J ends lost 3 bases and 6 bases respectively, with 12 bases between them. The germline V gene encodes CDR1 SGHVS and CDR2 FQNEAQ. CDR3 length: 14 amino acids.

The V and J genes are TRBV28 and TRBJ2-7; 8 nucleotides agree with TRBD2. Per germline, CDR1 MDHEN and CDR2 SYDVKM. CDR3 length: 13 amino acids. J gave up 10 bases and V 8 bases, and 13 bases lay outside the gene matches. CDR3 bases: TGTGCCAGCCGGTCCGGGACTAGATGGGGACAGTACTTC. Amino acid sequence: CASRSGTRWGQYF.

In DNA, the CDR3 is TGTGCCAGCAGTTTATTGCCCGGGGAGCCCCAGCATTTT. Protein sequence: CASSLLPGEPQHF. This sequence joins TRBV28 and TRBJ1-5, with D hard to call. The V gene lost 1 base and the J gene lost 8 bases, with 9 bases spanning the gap. CDR3 length: 13 residues. Germline V gene sequence: CDR1 MDHEN, CDR2 SYDVKM.

The V and J genes are TRBV5-1 and TRBJ1-1; D not certain. V lost 0 bases and J 1 base, leaving 7 bases between the germline ends. The V gene's germline CDR1 is SGHRS and CDR2 YFSETQ. The CDR3 runs to 14 residues. CDR3 residues: CASSLGTGNTEAFF. CDR3 nucleotide sequence: TGCGCCAGCAGCTTGGGGACGGGGAACACTGAAGCTTTCTTT.